This is a list of T cell receptor beta chains from one sample in a study of blood T cell repertoires in COVID-19. Produced via immunoSEQ multiplex PCR; TCRdb's table is partial and in-frame only. The sample contains about 210,000 clones, around 82% of which appear only once. The sample taken for sequencing was peripheral blood. The receptors were gathered from a man aged 50 to 60 with active or convalescent COVID-19. Both conserved end residues are part of each CDR3.

V gene	J gene	CDR3 protein
TRBV2	TRBJ1-5	CASSGQGTSNQPQHF
TRBV27	TRBJ2-7	CASSLNKAGLSSYEQYF
TRBV2	TRBJ2-1	CASSSSPDRLYNEQFF
TRBV7-8	TRBJ1-5	CASSLRDRGRQPQHF
TRBV24-1	TRBJ2-7	CATSDSQGATYEQYF
TRBV30	TRBJ1-3	CAWSAGNTIYF
TRBV19	TRBJ1-1	CASSIMGSTEAFF
TRBV9	TRBJ2-7	CASSLWDRGHEQYF
TRBV6-2/TRBV6-3	TRBJ2-2	CASSYRGTSGVTGELFF
TRBV30	TRBJ1-4	CAWSRGTGPHEKLFF